These 5 T cell receptor beta chains originate from one sample sequenced in a study of CD8 T cells in ankylosing spondylitis. TCRdb analysed the 5' RACE reads with MiXCR anew, one entry per CDR3 protein. The table records fewer than 250,000 distinct CDR3 sequences, roughly a tenth of them present only once. The specimen was blood, either unsorted or a sorted T cell fraction (not recorded which). These receptors came from a male donor with ankylosing spondylitis or in good health (not recorded which).

This clonotype was counted many times. This chain uses TRBV20-1 with TRBJ2-3; D not resolved. Germline CDR1 reads DFQATT; CDR2 reads SNEGSKA (reference sequence). Trimming removed 3 bases at V and 2 bases at J, with 9 bases between. This CDR3 spans 13 amino acids. This chain's CDR3 is CSASLPSTDTQYF. Written as DNA, the CDR3 is TGCAGTGCTAGTCTCCCATCCACAGATACGCAGTATTTT.

This clonotype was seen many times. The rearrangement uses TRBV10-3 and TRBJ2-7; the D call may be TRBD1 or TRBD2 (5 bases each). The germline V and J ends were trimmed by 4 bases and 2 bases, with 9 bases remaining between them. Germline V gene lookup returns CDR1 ENHRY and CDR2 SYGVKD. This CDR3 is built from 13 residues. The CDR3 region has the DNA TGTGCCATCAGTGGGGACGGAGCCTACGAGCAGTACTTC. Translated: CAISGDGAYEQYF.

The chain is built from TRBV7-8 and TRBJ2-7; no clear D. V was clipped by 0 bases and J by 0 bases, with 9 bases between them. CDR1 and CDR2 from the germline V gene are SGHVS and FQNEAQ. CDR3 size: 15 residues. The CDR3 loop is CASSLAYADSYEQYF. The CDR3 DNA is TGTGCCAGCAGCTTAGCGTACGCCGACTCCTACGAGCAGTACTTC.

Ten or more counts support this clonotype. This chain connects TRBV12-3 or TRBV12-4 to TRBJ1-1; possible D gene TRBD1, 6 bases. CDR3 size: 13 residues. V lost 6 bases, J lost 7 bases, and 15 bases lay in between. The CDR3 sequence: CASSPGQYNEAFF. The DNA for the CDR3 is TGTGCCAGCAGCCCTGGACAGTACAATGAAGCTTTCTTT.

In this sample, this clonotype turned up many times. V and J are TRBV25-1 and TRBJ2-1; 14 nucleotides align to TRBD2. V shed 1 base, J shed 8 bases, and the junction held 10 bases outside the gene matches. The CDR3 covers 18 residues. Germline CDR1 and CDR2: MGHDK and SYGVNS. The CDR3 coding sequence is TGTGCCAGCAGTGAATCTACCATTGGGACTAGCGGGAGCCATGAGCAGTTCTTC. Translating it yields CASSESTIGTSGSHEQFF. Looking up the rest from reference TRBV25-1 and TRBJ2-1 gives the full variable domain: EADIYQTPRYLVIGTGKKITLECSQTMGHDKMYWYQQDPGMELHLIHYSYGVNSTEKGDLSSESTVSRIRTEHFPLTLESARPSHTSQYLCASSESTIGTSGSHEQFFGPGTRLTVL.